Listed here are 8 T cell receptor beta chains from one sample, sequenced in a study of CD8+CD57+ T cells in acquired aplastic anemia. The study profiled TCR beta VDJ and CDR3 using genomic DNA as template. One entry per CDR3 protein results from TCRdb running MiXCR on the reads. The repertoire includes 250,000 or so distinct CDR3 sequences, around 45% of them detected once, and about 8.3% sits in the top ten. Patients included in sequencing had previously demonstrated CD8+CD57+ cell expansion by flow cytometry. The material sequenced was sorted CD4+, CD8+, or CD8+CD57+ T cells (not recorded which) from PBMCs. The origin of the receptors is a human donor with aplastic anemia.

The chain employs TRBV20-1 and TRBJ2-3; perhaps TRBD2 as D (6 bases). This CDR3 spans 13 amino acids. V lost 3 bases to trimming and J lost 4 bases, with 11 bases between them. CDR1 and CDR2 from the germline V gene are DFQATT and SNEGSKA (reference sequence). The CDR3 DNA is TGCAGTGCTAGTACCGGGGGTGCAGATACGCAGTATTTT. Translating it yields CSASTGGADTQYF.

This clonotype was found many times. The V and J genes are TRBV7-9 and TRBJ2-7, with a tentative D call TRBD1 (5 bases). The CDR3 spans 13 residues. Trimming took off 1 base at V and 7 bases at J, with 11 bases between the two ends. Germline V gene lookup returns CDR1 SEHNR and CDR2 FQNEAQ (reference sequence). For the CDR3, the DNA is TGTGCCAGCAGCTTAGGATTCAGGGTAGAGCAGTACTTC. This gives the protein CASSLGFRVEQYF.

A remark on this clonotype: A much larger clone differs from this one at a single base, so this may be a read error. This sequence joins TRBV6-1 and TRBJ1-4, with D tentatively TRBD1 (6 bases). The CDR3 is made up of 14 amino acids. Germline values: CDR1 MNHNS, CDR2 SASEGT. CDR3 DNA sequence: TGTGCCTGCAGTGATGCCAGGGGCAACGAAAAACTGTTTTTT. Translating gives CACSDARGNEKLFF.

Ten or more counts support this clonotype. This chain links TRBV28 with TRBJ1-3, with a possible D match to TRBD1 (5 bases). The V end lost 3 bases, the J end lost 8 bases, and 8 bases lay between the germline ends. Germline V gene sequence: CDR1 MDHEN, CDR2 SYDVKM. The CDR3 covers 12 residues. The CDR3 DNA follows: TGTGCCAGCAGTTTGGGAGGGGACACCATATATTTT. Translated: CASSLGGDTIYF.

The V and J genes are TRBV7-3 and TRBJ2-2, with D maybe TRBD2 (6 bases). Germline V CDR1 and CDR2: SGHTA, FQGTGA. CDR3 length equals 16 residues. V lost 2 bases and J lost 6, with 16 bases in between. This CDR3 is CASSLSKGGLAGELFF. The CDR3 nucleotides read TGTGCCAGCAGCTTATCCAAAGGAGGGCTCGCCGGGGAGCTGTTTTTT.

The chain is built from TRBV20-1 and TRBJ2-1, with TRBD2 identical over 9 bases. CDR1 is DFQATT, CDR2 SNEGSKA, per germline (reference sequence). After removal of 3 bases from V and 0 bases from J, the junction contained 3 bases not matched to a gene. The CDR3 sequence is 15 residues long. The CDR3 loop is CSARRLADSYNEQFF. The CDR3 coding sequence is TGCAGTGCTAGGCGACTAGCGGACTCCTACAATGAGCAGTTCTTC.

The V and J genes are TRBV7-6 and TRBJ2-7, with 10 positions matching TRBD1. Germline V gene sequence: CDR1 SGHVS, CDR2 FNYEAQ. This CDR3 spans 14 amino acids. Trimming removed 5 bases from V and 3 bases from J; junction bases left unmatched: 4. The CDR3 DNA sequence: TGTGCCAGCAGCCTGGGACAGGGGCTCTACGAGCAGTACTTC. This codes for CASSLGQGLYEQYF.

Ten or more counts support this clonotype. The rearrangement links TRBV10-2 to TRBJ2-1; D remains unclear. V lost 0 bases to trimming and J lost 6 bases, with 6 bases between them. The CDR3 extends over 13 amino acids. Germline values: CDR1 WSHSY, CDR2 SAAADI. In DNA, the CDR3 is TGCGCCAGCAGTGAGTCAACCGCCAATGAGCAGTTCTTC. Protein: CASSESTANEQFF.